Sequencing of this T cell receptor beta chain was carried out in a study of blood T cell repertoires in COVID-19. Study-level information: Collection of acute and convalescent COVID-19 samples took place in the United States, Italy and Spain. From T cells, B-cell-depleted T cells, or PBMCs came the material, which was cDNA or gDNA.

Germline V lookup: CDR1 LNHDA, CDR2 SQIVND (reference sequence). The CDR3 is 14 amino acids. V was clipped by 11 bases and J by 3 bases; unmatched bases: 12. This clone was detected only once. The Seattle site enrolled patients during active infection and followed them longitudinally. The assay was immunoSEQ multiplex PCR, and TCRdb's table has in-frame clones only and misses some. The data show 150,000 to 200,000 clones, roughly 90% seen once. The specimen sequenced was peripheral blood. The chain carries TRBV19 and TRBJ2-7; 8 nucleotides align to TRBD2. The sequence came from a woman in her sixties with COVID-19, enrolled during active disease. CDR3 in DNA: TGTGCCTCTCACGGACCGGGACTAGTCTACGAGCAGTACTTC. Protein: CASHGPGLVYEQYF.